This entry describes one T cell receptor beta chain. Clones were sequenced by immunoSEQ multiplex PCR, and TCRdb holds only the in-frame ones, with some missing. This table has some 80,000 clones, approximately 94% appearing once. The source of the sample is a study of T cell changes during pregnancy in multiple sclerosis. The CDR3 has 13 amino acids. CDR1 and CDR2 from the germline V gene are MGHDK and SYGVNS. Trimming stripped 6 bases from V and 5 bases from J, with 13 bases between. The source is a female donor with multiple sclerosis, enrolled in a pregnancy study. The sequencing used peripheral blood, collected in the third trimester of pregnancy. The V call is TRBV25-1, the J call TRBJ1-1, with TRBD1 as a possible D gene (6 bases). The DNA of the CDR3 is TGTGCCAGCAGCCTGGGACAATGGACTGAAGCTTTCTTT. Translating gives CASSLGQWTEAFF.